The present T cell receptor (beta chain) was sequenced within a study of OX40 agonist ivuxolimab in advanced cancers. Turning to the study itself: In this trial design, patients received ivuxolimab intravenously at 0.01 to 10 mg/kg every 2 weeks. People in dose escalation had one of these cancers: hepatocellular carcinoma, melanoma, renal cell or head and neck cancer. Overall study findings and caveats: The study observed clonal expansion of CD4+ and CD8+ blood T cells by week 6 at 0.1 to 3.0 mg/kg.

With baseline, cycle 4 day 1, and cycle 7 day 1 as timepoints, blood was sampled. This clone appeared once. Antigen specificity is unknown. The CDR3 is 14 residues long. V lost 0 bases and J 6 bases, leaving 12 bases between the germline ends. Per the germline V gene, CDR1 is SGHRS and CDR2 is YFSETQ. Sequencing was performed with immunoSEQ multiplex PCR; in TCRdb, only in-frame clones are kept and a portion is missing. The table shows about 61,000 clones, with roughly 80% occurring only once. The specimen comprised CD4+ or CD8+ T cells sorted from blood, sampled in a trial of the OX40 agonist ivuxolimab. The chain combines TRBV5-1 with TRBJ1-2; D call uncertain. The TCR sequence derives from an adult with an advanced solid tumor such as melanoma, head and neck, liver or kidney cancer. CDR3 amino acids: CASSLDSAGNGYTF. The CDR3, as DNA: TGCGCCAGCAGCTTGGATTCTGCTGGCAATGGCTACACCTTC.